A single count supports the clone carrying this T cell receptor beta chain. Previously, flow cytometry had revealed CD8+CD57+ cell expansion in the patients chosen for sequencing. All patients were therapy-naive when blood was sampled. The sample comes from a study of CD8+CD57+ T cells in acquired aplastic anemia. Across the study: Mean DNA quantity obtained from sorted CD4+ and CD8+ cells was about 3.5 ug.

TCR beta VDJ combinations and CDR3 sequences were profiled from genomic DNA. TCRdb reprocessed the reads with MiXCR, giving one entry per CDR3 protein. The data contain fewer than 200,000 distinct CDR3 sequences, around 50% of them singletons. This CDR3 is 16 amino acids long. From germline, CDR1 is KGHSH and CDR2 LQKENI. The V end lost 3 bases, the J end lost 6 bases, and 21 bases lay between the germline ends. Sequencing used sorted CD4+, CD8+, or CD8+CD57+ T cells (not recorded which) from PBMCs. The chain joins TRBV18 to TRBJ2-7; D is perhaps TRBD1 or TRBD2 (7 bases each). The TCR comes from a human donor with aplastic anemia. The DNA for the CDR3 is TGTGCCAGCTCACCGTCAGGGGGAGGACTAGACGGCGAGCAGTACTTC. This gives the protein CASSPSGGGLDGEQYF.